The clone carrying this T cell receptor (beta chain) occurred once. Its matching antigen is unknown. Losses at the gene ends were 6 bases for V and 0 bases for J; bases not matched to a gene: 12. The CDR3 loop spans 17 amino acids. Germline-derived CDR1 and CDR2 are SNHLY and FYNNEI. The sample comes from a study of CD8+ T cells in alopecia areata. Study context: Once tofacitinib had been taken for 6 to 18 months, 6 months off drug followed. Study-wide findings and caveats: Scalp clonality, together with expanded CD8+ clones among the top 100, fell significantly with tofacitinib. Compared with mice, patients displayed less clear TCR sharing, possibly for HLA-related reasons. A large proportion of expanded lesional clones were detected persisting in scalp and blood during tofacitinib.

As for treatment: oral pan-JAK inhibitor, 5-10 mg twice daily. Reverse transcribed after extraction, RNA yielded cDNA as the sequencing template. Method: immunoSEQ multiplex PCR; TCRdb's copy keeps in-frame clones and lacks some. The data hold approximately 140,000 clones, with about 88% observed a single time. The source is a human donor with alopecia areata. This chain joins TRBV2 and TRBJ2-7, with 9 bases fitting TRBD1. This specimen consisted of CD8+ T cells sorted from blood, obtained at week 4, from a patient treated with tofacitinib. CDR3 loop: CASSGTGIPLPSYEQYF. As DNA, the CDR3 is TGTGCCAGCAGCGGGACAGGGATTCCCCTCCCCTCCTACGAGCAGTACTTC.